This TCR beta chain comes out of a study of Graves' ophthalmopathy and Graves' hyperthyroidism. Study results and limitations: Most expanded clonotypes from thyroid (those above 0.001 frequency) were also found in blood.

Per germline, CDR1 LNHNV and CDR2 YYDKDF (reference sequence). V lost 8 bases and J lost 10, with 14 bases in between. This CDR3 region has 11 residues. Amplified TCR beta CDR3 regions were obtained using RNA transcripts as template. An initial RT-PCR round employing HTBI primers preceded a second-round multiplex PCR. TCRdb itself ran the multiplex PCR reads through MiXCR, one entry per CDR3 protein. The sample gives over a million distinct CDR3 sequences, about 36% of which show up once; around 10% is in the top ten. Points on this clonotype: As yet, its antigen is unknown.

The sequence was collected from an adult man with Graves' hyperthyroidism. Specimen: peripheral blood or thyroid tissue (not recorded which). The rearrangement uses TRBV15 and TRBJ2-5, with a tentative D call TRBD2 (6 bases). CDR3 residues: CATEVGEDQYF. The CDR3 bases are TGTGCCACCGAAGTTGGGGAGGACCAGTACTTC.